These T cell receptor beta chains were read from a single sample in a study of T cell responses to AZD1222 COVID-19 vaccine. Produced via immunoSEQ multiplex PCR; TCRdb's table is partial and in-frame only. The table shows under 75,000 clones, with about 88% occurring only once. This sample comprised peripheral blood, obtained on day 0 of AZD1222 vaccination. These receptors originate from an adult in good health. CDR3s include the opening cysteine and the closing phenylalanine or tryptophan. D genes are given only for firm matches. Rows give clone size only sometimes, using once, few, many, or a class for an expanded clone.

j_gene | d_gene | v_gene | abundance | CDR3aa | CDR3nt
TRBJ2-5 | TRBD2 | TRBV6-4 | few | CASSDELAGVEETQYF | TGTGCCAGCAGTGACGAACTAGCGGGAGTCGAGGAGACCCAGTACTTC
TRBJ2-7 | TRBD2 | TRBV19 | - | CASSTGGFSEQYF | TGTGCCAGCAGCACGGGAGGGTTCTCCGAGCAGTACTTC
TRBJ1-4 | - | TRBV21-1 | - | CASSKPGQGNEKLFF | TGTGCCAGCAGCAAACCGGGACAGGGGAATGAAAAACTGTTTTTT
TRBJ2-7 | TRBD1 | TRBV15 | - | CATSRLPDRDYEQYF | TGTGCCACCAGCAGACTCCCTGACAGGGACTACGAGCAGTACTTC
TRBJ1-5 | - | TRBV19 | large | CASSNPDSNQPQHF | TGTGCCAGTAGTAACCCGGACAGCAATCAGCCCCAGCATTTT
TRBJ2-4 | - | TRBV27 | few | CASSAQGAKNIQYF | TGTGCCAGCAGTGCTCAGGGAGCCAAAAACATTCAGTACTTC
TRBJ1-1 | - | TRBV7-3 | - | CASSLLGQVDGTEAFF | TGTGCCAGCAGCCTTCTTGGGCAGGTTGATGGTACTGAAGCTTTCTTT
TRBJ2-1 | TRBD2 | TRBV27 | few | CASSLIAGTSYNEQFF | TGTGCCAGCAGTTTAATAGCGGGTACATCCTACAATGAGCAGTTCTTC
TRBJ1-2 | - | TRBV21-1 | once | CASSKVSQSNYGYTF | TGTGCCAGCAGCAAAGTCAGCCAGTCTAACTATGGCTACACCTTC
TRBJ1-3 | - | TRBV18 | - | CASSPQGGNTIYF | TGTGCCAGCTCACCACAGGGCGGAAACACCATATATTTT
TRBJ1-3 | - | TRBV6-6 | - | CASSLREAGNTIYF | TGTGCCAGCAGTCTCAGGGAGGCTGGAAACACCATATATTTT
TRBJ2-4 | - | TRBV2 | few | CASSETRGALAKNIQYF | TGTGCCAGCAGTGAAACCCGGGGGGCCCTAGCCAAAAACATTCAGTACTTC
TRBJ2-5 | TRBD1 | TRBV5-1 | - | CASSRSDRAMQETQYF | TGCGCCAGCAGCAGATCGGACAGGGCGATGCAAGAGACCCAGTACTTC
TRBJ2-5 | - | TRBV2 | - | CASSEDLARETQYF | TGTGCCAGCAGTGAGGACCTAGCGAGGGAGACCCAGTACTTC
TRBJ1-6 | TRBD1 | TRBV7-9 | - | CASRLGQHSPLHF | TGTGCCAGCAGATTGGGACAGCATTCACCCCTCCACTTT
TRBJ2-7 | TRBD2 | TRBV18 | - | CASSLDLGGSYEQYF | TGTGCCAGCTCACTCGACTTGGGGGGGTCCTACGAGCAGTACTTC
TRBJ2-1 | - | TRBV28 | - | CASSLPRAGEQFF | TGTGCCAGCAGTTTGCCCCGAGCGGGTGAGCAGTTCTTC
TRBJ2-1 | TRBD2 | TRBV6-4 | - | CASSPLSGAYNEQFF | TGTGCCAGCAGTCCCCTAAGCGGGGCCTACAATGAGCAGTTCTTC
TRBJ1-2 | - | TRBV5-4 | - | CASSLVNYGYTF | TGTGCCAGCAGCTTGGTTAACTATGGCTACACCTTC
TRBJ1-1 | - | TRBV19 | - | CASSIVGVNTEAFF | TGTGCCAGTAGTATAGTTGGGGTGAACACTGAAGCTTTCTTT
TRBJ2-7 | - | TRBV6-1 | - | CASRQQGRQDEQYF | TGTGCCAGCAGGCAACAGGGGAGGCAGGACGAGCAGTACTTC
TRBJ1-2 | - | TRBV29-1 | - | CSVEAGTNYGYTF | TGCAGCGTTGAGGCGGGGACTAACTATGGCTACACCTTC
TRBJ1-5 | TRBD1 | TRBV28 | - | CASSSGQGGIYSNQPQHF | TGTGCCAGCAGCTCGGGACAGGGGGGCATCTATAGCAATCAGCCCCAGCATTTT
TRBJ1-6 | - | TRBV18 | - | CASSPRVASYNSPLHF | TGTGCCAGCTCACCACGGGTTGCGTCCTATAATTCACCCCTCCACTTT
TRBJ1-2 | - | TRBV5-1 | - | CASSSGPAGGYTF | TGCGCCAGCAGCTCGGGGCCGGCGGGTGGCTACACCTTC
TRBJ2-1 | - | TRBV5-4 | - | CASSLPGSSYNEQFF | TGTGCCAGCAGCTTGCCGGGGAGCTCCTACAATGAGCAGTTCTTC
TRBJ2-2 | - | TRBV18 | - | CASSPRQGYTGELFF | TGTGCCAGCTCACCAAGGCAGGGCTACACCGGGGAGCTGTTTTTT
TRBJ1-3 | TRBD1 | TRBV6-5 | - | CASRRNEQGPNTIYF | TGTGCCAGCCGACGAAATGAACAGGGGCCAAACACCATATATTTT
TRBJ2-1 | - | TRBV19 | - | CASKATTAHNEQFF | TGTGCCAGTAAGGCGACTACCGCTCACAATGAGCAGTTCTTC
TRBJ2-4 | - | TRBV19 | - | CASSRRSGLAKNIQYF | TGTGCCAGTTCCCGAAGATCGGGTTTAGCCAAAAACATTCAGTACTTC
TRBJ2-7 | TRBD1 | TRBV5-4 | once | CASSSPGQGNYEQYF | TGTGCCAGCAGCTCGCCGGGACAGGGGAACTACGAGCAGTACTTC
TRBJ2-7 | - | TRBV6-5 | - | CASSYGHGSYEQYF | TGTGCCAGCAGTTATGGACATGGGTCCTACGAGCAGTACTTC
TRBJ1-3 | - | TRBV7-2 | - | CASSLAGAGNTIYF | TGTGCCAGCAGCTTAGCAGGTGCCGGAAACACCATATATTTT
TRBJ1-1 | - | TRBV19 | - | CASSMPEGKNTEAFF | TGTGCCAGTAGTATGCCGGAAGGGAAGAACACTGAAGCTTTCTTT
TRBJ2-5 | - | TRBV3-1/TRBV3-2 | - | CASSQPWQETQYF | TGTGCCAGCAGCCAACCGTGGCAAGAGACCCAGTACTTC
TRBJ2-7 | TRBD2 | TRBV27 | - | CASSVGLAGGPGYEQYF | TGTGCCAGCAGTGTGGGACTAGCGGGGGGGCCCGGGTACGAGCAGTACTTC
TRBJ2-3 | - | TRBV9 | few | CASSVGGGTSTDTQYF | TGTGCCAGCAGCGTAGGCGGGGGCACTAGCACAGATACGCAGTATTTT
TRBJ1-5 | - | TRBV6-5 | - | CASSRDSNQPQHF | TGTGCCAGCAGCAGGGACAGCAATCAGCCCCAGCATTTT
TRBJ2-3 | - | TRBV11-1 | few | CASSLGVFPLADTQYF | TGTGCCAGCAGCTTAGGCGTCTTTCCCCTCGCAGATACGCAGTATTTT